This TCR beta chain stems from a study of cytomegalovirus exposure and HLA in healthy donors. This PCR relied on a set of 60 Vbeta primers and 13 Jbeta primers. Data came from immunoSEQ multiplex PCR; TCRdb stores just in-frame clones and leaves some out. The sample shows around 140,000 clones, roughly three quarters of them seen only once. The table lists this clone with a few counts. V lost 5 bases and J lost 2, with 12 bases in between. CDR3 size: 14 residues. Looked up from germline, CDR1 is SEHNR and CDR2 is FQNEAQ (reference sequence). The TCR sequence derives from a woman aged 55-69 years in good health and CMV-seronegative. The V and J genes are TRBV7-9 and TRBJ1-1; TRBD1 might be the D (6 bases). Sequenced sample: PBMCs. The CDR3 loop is CASSLGTLNTEAFF. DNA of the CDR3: TGTGCCAGCAGCCTTGGGACACTAAACACTGAAGCTTTCTTT.